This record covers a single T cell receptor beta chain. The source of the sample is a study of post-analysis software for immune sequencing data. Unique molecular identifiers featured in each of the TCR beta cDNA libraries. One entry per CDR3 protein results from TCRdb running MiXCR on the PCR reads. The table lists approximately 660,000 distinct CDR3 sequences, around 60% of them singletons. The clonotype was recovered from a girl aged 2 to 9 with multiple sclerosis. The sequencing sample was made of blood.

CDR3 amino acids: CASKPGTFGDTQYF. CDR3 nucleotides: TGTGCCAGCAAGCCGGGAACCTTCGGGGATACGCAGTATTTT. The rearrangement joins TRBV2 to TRBJ2-3, with D possibly TRBD2 on 5 matching bases. This CDR3 has 14 amino acids. Germline-derived CDR1 and CDR2 are SNHLY and FYNNEI. Trimming cost V 7 bases and J 6 bases, with 17 bases left between them.